This T cell receptor (beta chain) was observed in a study of shared clonotypes between healthy human individuals. Whole-study findings and limits: Sequencing depth was predicted to influence how clonotypes are shared among donors. The generation probabilities recorded for non-shared clonotypes fell below those of clonotypes shared by all four donors. With a few donors compared, roughly 5% of naive CD4 clonotypes were shared.

A note on this clone: What it binds is unknown.

From germline, CDR1 is SGHVS and CDR2 FQNEAQ. J gave up 1 base and V 4 bases, and 7 bases lay outside the gene matches. This CDR3 region has 16 residues. In the naive CD8 group, cells lacked CD45RO and were positively selected for CCR7, so terminally differentiated effector memory CD45RA+ cells were left out. Method: immunoSEQ multiplex PCR; TCRdb's copy keeps in-frame clones and lacks some. The repertoire includes 800,000 to 950,000 clones, about 96% of them detected once, and under 0.3% sits in the top ten. The source of this sequence is a man in his thirties or forties in good health. Sequenced input: naive CD8+ T cells sorted from blood. The V and J genes are TRBV7-8 and TRBJ1-1, with 9 positions matching TRBD1. In nucleotides, the CDR3 is TGTGCCAGCAGCTCATACGACAGGGGGGCGAACACTGAAGCTTTCTTT. Translated: CASSSYDRGANTEAFF.